These 20 T cell receptor beta chains came from one sample sequenced in a study of control samples from healthy donors and cancer patients. The assay was immunoSEQ multiplex PCR, and TCRdb's table has in-frame clones only and misses some. The table has about 160,000 clones, around 90% seen once. Sequencing was performed on blood. Receptors originate from a man aged 30 to 39 in good health.

V usage is TRBV12-3 or TRBV12-4 and J usage is TRBJ1-1, with D unresolved. CDR3 length: 13 residues. V was pared by 3 bases and J by 1 base, with 6 bases between. The CDR3: CASSFRENTEAFF. The CDR3 DNA follows: TGTGCCAGCAGTTTTAGGGAGAACACTGAAGCTTTCTTT.

The J gene is TRBJ1-1, the V gene TRBV7-9; 8 bases align to TRBD1. Germline V gene lookup returns CDR1 SEHNR and CDR2 FQNEAQ (reference sequence). V gave up 5 bases and J gave up 2 bases; unmatched junction bases: 7. The CDR3 sequence is 15 residues long. The CDR3 spells CASSHGQGYNTEAFF. In DNA, the CDR3 is TGTGCCAGCAGCCACGGACAGGGTTATAACACTGAAGCTTTCTTT.

The genes are TRBV7-9 and TRBJ2-4; D is perhaps TRBD1 (5 bases). CDR1 SEHNR and CDR2 FQNEAQ come from the germline V gene (reference sequence). The CDR3 extends over 18 amino acids. V was clipped by 5 bases and J by 0 bases, with 20 bases between them. The CDR3 nucleotides read TGTGCCAGCAGCCGCGTAACCCAGGGAAACCTAGCCAAAAACATTCAGTACTTC. Encoded protein: CASSRVTQGNLAKNIQYF. The whole variable domain, filled in from reference TRBV7-9 and TRBJ2-4, reads DTGVSQNPRHKITKRGQNVTFRCDPISEHNRLYWYRQTLGQGPEFLTYFQNEAQLEKSRLLSDRFSAERPKGSFSTLEIQRTEQGDSAMYLCASSRVTQGNLAKNIQYFGAGTRLSVL.

This sequence joins TRBV7-9 and TRBJ2-1; TRBD2 matches 14 bases. Germline-derived CDR1 and CDR2 are SEHNR and FQNEAQ (reference sequence). J was trimmed by 9 bases and V by 5 bases; bases with no gene match: 9. The CDR3 runs 16 residues. The CDR3 sequence: CASSLGGLAGVGEQFF. The CDR3 DNA reads TGTGCCAGCAGCCTAGGGGGACTAGCGGGAGTGGGTGAGCAGTTCTTC. Full variable domain (missing parts from reference TRBV7-9 and TRBJ2-1): DTGVSQNPRHKITKRGQNVTFRCDPISEHNRLYWYRQTLGQGPEFLTYFQNEAQLEKSRLLSDRFSAERPKGSFSTLEIQRTEQGDSAMYLCASSLGGLAGVGEQFFGPGTRLTVL.

The V and J genes are TRBV9 and TRBJ2-2; D is perhaps TRBD1 (5 bases). CDR1 is SGDLS, CDR2 YYNGEE, per germline. This CDR3 is 15 amino acids long. V was shortened by 1 base and J by 0 bases, with 7 bases between the two germline ends. CDR3 region: CASSVMGPNTGELFF. CDR3 in DNA: TGTGCCAGCAGCGTAATGGGGCCGAACACCGGGGAGCTGTTTTTT. Full variable domain (missing parts from reference TRBV9 and TRBJ2-2): DSGVTQTPKHLITATGQRVTLRCSPRSGDLSVYWYQQSLDQGLQFLIQYYNGEERAKGNILERFSAQQFPDLHSELNLSSLELGDSALYFCASSVMGPNTGELFFGEGSRLTVL.

The chain couples TRBV29-1 to TRBJ2-2, with D unresolved. CDR3 length: 12 amino acids. Germline CDR1 is SQVTM and CDR2 is ANQGSEA. Trimming took off 5 bases at V and 7 bases at J, with 11 bases between the two ends. This chain's CDR3 is CSVRKDVGELFF. In nucleotides, the CDR3 is TGCAGCGTTAGGAAGGACGTCGGGGAGCTGTTTTTT.

This chain links TRBV19 with TRBJ1-4, with D perhaps matching TRBD1 (5 bases). Germline CDR1 is LNHDA and CDR2 is SQIVND (reference sequence). This CDR3 is 14 amino acids long. Trimming removed 8 bases from V and 5 bases from J, with 15 bases in between. The CDR3 region is CASSGGPTNEKLFF. The CDR3 DNA reads TGTGCCAGTTCCGGGGGACCGACGAATGAAAAACTGTTTTTT.

This chain connects TRBV7-3 to TRBJ2-6, with D unresolved. CDR1 and CDR2 from the germline V gene are SGHTA and FQGTGA. The V end was cut by 2 bases, the J end by 0 bases, with 8 bases between. The CDR3 has 16 amino acids. CDR3: CASSLSGYSGANVLTF. The CDR3 coding sequence is TGTGCCAGCAGCTTATCCGGATACTCTGGGGCCAACGTCCTGACTTTC.

The CDR3 nucleotides are TGTGCCAGCAGCTTGACTAGCGGGGGGGCCAGGGAGCAGTTCTTC. Translation gives CASSLTSGGAREQFF. V gene TRBV7-3 combines with J gene TRBJ2-1; 14 bases are shared with TRBD2. The CDR3 consists of 15 residues. Germline CDR1 and CDR2: SGHTA and FQGTGA. Trimming took 3 bases from V and 10 from J; bases not matched to a gene: 5.

CDR3 protein: CAWASITSPGQRKNTGELFF. The CDR3 DNA is TGTGCCTGGGCCTCCATTACTTCTCCGGGACAGAGGAAGAACACCGGGGAGCTGTTTTTT. This rearrangement joins TRBV30 to TRBJ2-2; TRBD1 matches 7 bases. CDR3 length: 20 residues. Losses at the gene ends were 5 bases for V and 1 base for J; bases not matched to a gene: 22. Germline V gives CDR1 GTSNPN, CDR2 SVGIG (reference sequence).

The chain recombines TRBV6-5 with TRBJ2-5, with D unclear. Trimming left V 10 bases short and J 1 base short, with 13 bases between. CDR3 size: 13 residues. Germline CDR1 reads MNHEY; CDR2 reads SVGAGI. This chain's CDR3 is CAMSPGSQETQYF. The CDR3 nucleotides read TGTGCCATGAGCCCTGGCAGCCAAGAGACCCAGTACTTC.

The chain couples TRBV6-5 to TRBJ2-3; 10 bases agree with TRBD1. The CDR3 is 15 residues long. Germline V CDR1 and CDR2: MNHEY, SVGAGI. Trimming at V came to 7 bases and at J to 1 base, leaving 5 bases not matched to a gene. As DNA, the CDR3 is TGTGCCAGCATCCGACAGGGGGCTGGCACAGATACGCAGTATTTT. As protein: CASIRQGAGTDTQYF.

The DNA of the CDR3 is TGTGCCAGTGGGACTAGTCGGGAGACCCAGTACTTC. As protein: CASGTSRETQYF. The V and J genes are TRBV19 and TRBJ2-5; 8 nucleotides match TRBD2. The V and J ends lost 8 bases and 5 bases, in that order; junction bases with no gene match: 4. CDR1 is LNHDA and CDR2 is SQIVND in the germline V gene (reference sequence). The CDR3 contains 12 residues.

V gene TRBV27 combines with J gene TRBJ2-2; D gene uncertain. Between the trimmed V and J ends, which lost 7 bases and 1 base, there was a span of 7 bases. CDR1 and CDR2 from the germline V gene are MNHEY and SMNVEV (reference sequence). The CDR3 runs to 13 residues. The CDR3 DNA reads as TGTGCCAGCAACGGTCGGAACACCGGGGAGCTGTTTTTT. It encodes CASNGRNTGELFF.

The chain uses TRBV6-7 and TRBJ1-6; D remains ambiguous. TRBV6-7 is marked as an open reading frame, function uncertain. Trimming took 2 bases from V and 7 from J, leaving 9 bases between them. This CDR3 has 14 amino acids. The chain's CDR3 is CASSYPPKNSPLHF. CDR3 bases: TGTGCCAGCAGTTACCCCCCCAAGAATTCACCCCTCCACTTT.

This sequence joins TRBV10-3 and TRBJ1-3, with D hard to call. The ends were cut back, 6 bases at V and 0 bases at J, with 9 bases in the middle. The CDR3 spans 14 residues. Germline V gene data show CDR1 as ENHRY and CDR2 as SYGVKD. CDR3 in amino acids: CAIRGINSGNTIYF. CDR3 sequence (DNA): TGTGCCATCAGAGGAATAAACTCTGGAAACACCATATATTTT.

The chain joins TRBV6-5 to TRBJ2-7; 12 bases are shared with TRBD1. This CDR3 comprises 15 residues. Trimming at V came to 2 bases and at J to 5 bases, leaving 4 bases not matched to a gene. Germline V gene lookup returns CDR1 MNHEY and CDR2 SVGAGI. CDR3 sequence (DNA): TGTGCCAGCAGTTACCGGGACAGGGGGCGAAACGAGCAGTACTTC. It encodes CASSYRDRGRNEQYF.

The count of this clone is one. The chain carries TRBV5-6 and TRBJ1-5; D possibly corresponds to TRBD1 (5 bases). This CDR3 has 14 residues. V lost 0 bases and J lost 3, with 7 bases in between. Germline V gene sequence: CDR1 SGHDT, CDR2 YYEEEE. This CDR3 reads CASSLGGFNQPQHF. CDR3 in DNA: TGTGCCAGCAGCTTGGGGGGGTTCAATCAGCCCCAGCATTTT.

The chain uses TRBV6-5 and TRBJ1-1; D is undetermined. Germline CDR1 is MNHEY and CDR2 is SVGAGI. The CDR3 spans 13 residues. V was shortened by 6 bases and J by 4 bases, with 12 bases between the two germline ends. Here the CDR3 DNA reads TGTGCCAGCAGGGCACATAGAGCCACTGAAGCTTTCTTT. Translating gives CASRAHRATEAFF.

The gene calls are TRBV24-1 and TRBJ2-7; 7 nucleotides agree with TRBD1. J was trimmed by 7 bases and V by 7 bases; bases with no gene match: 12. CDR1 is KGHDR, CDR2 SFDVKD, per germline. This CDR3 is built from 14 residues. In DNA, the CDR3 is TGTGCCACCAGCCCGACAGGGCAAAACTTAGAGCAGTACTTC. Its protein product is CATSPTGQNLEQYF.